A selection of T cell receptor beta chains follows, all from one sample in a study of cytomegalovirus exposure and HLA in healthy donors. Libraries were prepared by immunoSEQ multiplex PCR; TCRdb keeps only in-frame clonotypes and omits some of them. The sample shows nearly 110,000 clones, 70% to 75% of them seen only once. Sequenced sample: PBMCs. Every receptor here comes from a female donor in good health and CMV-seronegative. CDR3s include the opening cysteine and the closing phenylalanine or tryptophan. D genes are given only for firm matches. Rows give clone size only sometimes, using once, few, many, or a class for an expanded clone.

abundance,j_gene,v_gene,d_gene,CDR3nt,CDR3aa
NA,TRBJ1-1,TRBV6-5,NA,TGTGCCAGCAGTTACGTTTGGGGGCTGGGTGAAGCTTTCTTT,CASSYVWGLGEAFF
once,TRBJ2-7,TRBV7-3,NA,TGTGCCAGCAGCTTACAGGCGGGGCCCTCCTACGAGCAGTACTTC,CASSLQAGPSYEQYF
NA,TRBJ1-1,TRBV11-3,NA,TGTGCCAGCAGCAGAGGACAGTCCAGAACTGAAGCTTTCTTT,CASSRGQSRTEAFF
NA,TRBJ1-5,TRBV19,NA,TGTGCCAGTAGTAGGGGGGGGTTCGATCAGCCCCAGCATTTT,CASSRGGFDQPQHF
NA,TRBJ2-7,TRBV6-1,NA,TGTGCCAGCAGCACAGGGGAGGCCGCCATCTTC,CASSTGEAAIF
once,TRBJ2-7,TRBV29-1,NA,TGCAGCGTCCAAGCTTTCCTGGGGCGGTCCGAGCAGTACTTC,CSVQAFLGRSEQYF
NA,TRBJ1-4,TRBV5-5,NA,TGTGCCAGCAGCTTGGGAACATCATCTGAAAAACTGTTTTTT,CASSLGTSSEKLFF
few,TRBJ1-2,TRBV5-4,NA,TGTGCCAGCAGCTTAGGACAGAACTATGGCTACACCTTC,CASSLGQNYGYTF
NA,TRBJ2-3,TRBV15,TRBD2,TGTGCCACCAGCAGAGATCAACTAGCGGGAGTTTCAGATACGCAGTATTTT,CATSRDQLAGVSDTQYF
NA,TRBJ1-1,TRBV19,NA,TGTGCCAGTAGTATGACATCCGCGAACCTCAACACTGAAGCTTTCTTT,CASSMTSANLNTEAFF
once,TRBJ2-1,TRBV2,TRBD2,TGTGCCAGCAGTGAAATTAGCGGGAGGCGTGGCAATGAGCAGTTCTTC,CASSEISGRRGNEQFF
NA,TRBJ2-1,TRBV5-1,TRBD2,TGCGCCAGCAGCTTCTGGGCTAGCGGGACCTACAATGAGCAGTTCTTC,CASSFWASGTYNEQFF
NA,TRBJ2-7,TRBV5-1,TRBD2,TGCGCCAGCAGCCCCGGACTAGCGACCTACGAGCAGTACTTC,CASSPGLATYEQYF
NA,TRBJ2-7,TRBV2,NA,TGTGCCAGCAGTGAATGGCAGGGGAACGAGCAGTACTTC,CASSEWQGNEQYF
NA,TRBJ1-5,TRBV30,NA,TGTGCCTGGAGTGCGGGACTGAGTCAGCCCCAGCATTTT,CAWSAGLSQPQHF
NA,TRBJ2-3,TRBV27,TRBD2,TGTGCCAGCAGTTTCTCCGGGAGGGCCGCAGATACGCAGTATTTT,CASSFSGRAADTQYF
NA,TRBJ2-5,TRBV2,TRBD1,TGTGCCAGCAGCCTTCGACAGGGGGAGACCCAGTACTTC,CASSLRQGETQYF
NA,TRBJ1-4,TRBV29-1,NA,TGCAGCGTCGCTAGCAGGGGATCTAATGAAAAACTGTTTTTT,CSVASRGSNEKLFF